The 14 T cell receptor beta chains presented below share a single source sample, sequenced in a study of cytomegalovirus exposure and HLA in healthy donors. Vbeta (60) and Jbeta (13) primers were used in the PCR. Method: immunoSEQ multiplex PCR; TCRdb's copy keeps in-frame clones and lacks some. The sample gives about 210,000 clones, around four fifths of which show up once; roughly 0.45% is in the top ten. Sequenced: PBMCs. These receptors originate from a boy younger than 18 in good health and CMV-seronegative.

V gene TRBV5-4 combines with J gene TRBJ1-6; D not certain. V dropped 5 bases and J dropped 7 bases, with 13 bases sitting between them. This CDR3 contains 14 residues. From germline, CDR1 is SGHNT and CDR2 YYREEE (reference sequence). The CDR3 coding sequence is TGTGCCAGCAGTTTAAATGAACGGAATTCACCCCTCCACTTT. This gives the protein CASSLNERNSPLHF.

The gene calls are TRBV29-1 and TRBJ1-4; weak D call: TRBD1 (5 bases). CDR1 SQVTM and CDR2 ANQGSEA come from the germline V gene. V lost 1 base, J lost 7 bases, and 10 bases lay in between. CDR3 size: 13 residues. Here the CDR3 reads CSVEAQGGEKLFF. In DNA form, the CDR3 reads TGCAGCGTTGAAGCGCAGGGAGGTGAAAAACTGTTTTTT.

The rearrangement uses TRBV30 and TRBJ1-4; possible D gene TRBD1, 5 bases. The ends were cut back, 5 bases at V and 5 bases at J, with 24 bases in the middle. The CDR3 totals 17 residues. The germline gives CDR1 GTSNPN, CDR2 SVGIG (reference sequence). The CDR3 nucleotides are TGTGCCTGGTGCCCGAATTTCCTGACAGACCGGAATGAAAAACTGTTTTTT. It specifies CAWCPNFLTDRNEKLFF.

In this sample, this clone turned up a few times. The chain links TRBV5-1 to TRBJ1-1, with D maybe TRBD1 (6 bases). Deletions cut 4 bases from V and 1 base from J, with 11 bases between. Germline V gene sequence: CDR1 SGHRS, CDR2 YFSETQ. The CDR3 runs to 14 residues. The CDR3 DNA reads TGCGCCAGCAGCCGGGGGGCCGAGAACACTGAAGCTTTCTTT. Its translation is CASSRGAENTEAFF.

The genes are TRBV12-2 and TRBJ2-7; the table's D call, TRBD2, was not checked against the DNA. TRBV12-2 is tagged as a pseudogene. This CDR3 region has 16 residues. The CDR3 is CASRLLPGLAFYEQYF. CDR3 in DNA: TGTGCAAGTCGCCTTTTACCGGGACTAGCCTTTTACGAGCAGTACTTC.

The chain joins TRBV2 to TRBJ2-1; 10 bases are a match to TRBD2. CDR3 length: 14 amino acids. Germline V gives CDR1 SNHLY, CDR2 FYNNEI. After removal of 6 bases from V and 9 bases from J, the junction contained 8 bases not matched to a gene. CDR3 sequence: CASRVAGGSGEQFF. CDR3 sequence (DNA): TGTGCCAGCAGAGTAGCGGGGGGATCGGGTGAGCAGTTCTTC. Full variable domain (outside the CDR3, taken from reference TRBV2 and TRBJ2-1): EPEVTQTPSHQVTQMGQEVILRCVPISNHLYFYWYRQILGQKVEFLVSFYNNEISEKSEIFDDQFSVERPDGSNFTLKIRSTKLEDSAMYFCASRVAGGSGEQFFGPGTRLTVL.

The rearrangement joins TRBV5-1 to TRBJ2-5; D may be TRBD2 (6 bases). The closer fit of TRBJ2-7 to the DNA end suggests the J call may be wrong. There are 14 residues in the CDR3. The germline V gene has CDR1 SGHRS and CDR2 YFSETQ. The CDR3 nucleotides are TGCGCCAGCAGCTCAACGGGACTCCGATACGAGCAGTACTTC. Translating gives CASSSTGLRYEQYF.

V is TRBV21-1 and J is TRBJ1-5; TRBD1, the table's D call, was not compared with the DNA. TRBV21-1 is an annotated pseudogene. This CDR3 contains 17 residues. CDR3 sequence (DNA): TGTGCCAGCAGCAAGGGACAGTCTGGGGAGAGCAATCAGCCCCAGCATTTT. Protein: CASSKGQSGESNQPQHF.

This clone showed up just once. The V gene is TRBV7-9, the J gene TRBJ2-3; TRBD2 aligns across 9 bases. J lost 0 bases, V lost 5 bases, and 9 bases had no gene match. The CDR3 extends over 17 amino acids. The V gene's germline CDR1 is SEHNR and CDR2 FQNEAQ (reference sequence). The CDR3 region is CASSQGGGATSTDTQYF. The CDR3 DNA reads as TGTGCCAGCAGCCAGGGCGGGGGGGCGACTAGCACAGATACGCAGTATTTT.

This clone has only a few counts. V usage is TRBV5-6 and J usage is TRBJ1-1; D not resolved. The germline V and J ends were trimmed by 5 bases and 0 bases, with 17 bases remaining between them. This CDR3 contains 16 residues. Germline values: CDR1 SGHDT, CDR2 YYEEEE. The CDR3 protein is CASSPYLRGVNTEAFF. In DNA, the CDR3 is TGTGCCAGCAGTCCCTACCTACGGGGAGTGAACACTGAAGCTTTCTTT.

The chain has TRBV5-4 and TRBJ1-2; D may be TRBD1 (6 bases). This CDR3 has 13 residues. The ends were cut back, 3 bases at V and 4 bases at J, with 10 bases in the middle. CDR1 is SGHNT and CDR2 is YYREEE in the germline V gene (reference sequence). This CDR3 reads CASSSLDSYGYTF. DNA of the CDR3: TGTGCCAGCAGCTCTCTGGACAGCTATGGCTACACCTTC.

The CDR3 sequence: CASSLWDRAIYGYTF. The CDR3 coding sequence is TGTGCCAGCAGCTTGTGGGACAGGGCCATCTATGGCTACACCTTC. This chain joins TRBV5-6 and TRBJ1-2; 9 bases map to TRBD1. Losses at the gene ends were 1 base for V and 4 bases for J; bases not matched to a gene: 5. This CDR3 spans 15 amino acids. Germline CDR1 is SGHDT and CDR2 is YYEEEE.

This sequence joins TRBV25-1 and TRBJ1-1, with TRBD1 matching 7 bases. CDR3 length: 15 amino acids. Germline V lookup: CDR1 MGHDK, CDR2 SYGVNS. V gave up 8 bases and J gave up 6 bases; unmatched junction bases: 15. The CDR3 spells CASGGLTGRGSEAFF. The CDR3 DNA follows: TGTGCCAGCGGGGGGTTGACAGGGAGAGGGTCTGAAGCTTTCTTT. The full variable domain, completed using reference TRBV25-1 and TRBJ1-1, is EADIYQTPRYLVIGTGKKITLECSQTMGHDKMYWYQQDPGMELHLIHYSYGVNSTEKGDLSSESTVSRIRTEHFPLTLESARPSHTSQYLCASGGLTGRGSEAFFGQGTRLTVV.

The chain is built from TRBV30 and TRBJ2-1; 7 bases are a match to TRBD2. Germline V CDR1 and CDR2: GTSNPN, SVGIG (reference sequence). J gave up 12 bases and V 2 bases, and 7 bases lay outside the gene matches. The CDR3 is made up of 12 amino acids. The CDR3 here is CAWSFSGTWQFF. CDR3 sequence (DNA): TGTGCCTGGAGTTTCAGCGGGACGTGGCAGTTCTTC.